A single sample is the source of the 16 T cell receptor beta chains below, sequenced in a study of graft-versus-host responses after intestinal transplantation. Clones were read by immunoSEQ multiplex PCR, and TCRdb kept only the in-frame ones, dropping some. The sample consists of roughly 3,700 clones, approximately 94% of them appearing once. The material sequenced was PBMCs, taken 11 days after intestinal transplantation. These receptors were taken from a human patient who received an intestinal transplant, so some T cells may come from the graft donor.

This chain connects TRBV9 to TRBJ1-1; D gene ambiguous. Deletions cut 0 bases from V and 0 bases from J, with 6 bases between. The CDR3 totals 14 residues. CDR1 is SGDLS and CDR2 is YYNGEE in the germline V gene. The CDR3 here is CASSVEAMNTEAFF. In DNA, the CDR3 is TGTGCCAGCAGCGTAGAGGCCATGAACACTGAAGCTTTCTTT.

The chain links TRBV30 to TRBJ2-5, with TRBD1 as a possible D gene (5 bases). V was shortened by 3 bases and J by 9 bases, with 14 bases between the two germline ends. Germline V gene lookup returns CDR1 GTSNPN and CDR2 SVGIG (reference sequence). This CDR3 contains 12 residues. The CDR3 reads CAWRVGIGAQYF. The CDR3 DNA follows: TGTGCCTGGAGAGTTGGTATAGGGGCCCAGTACTTC.

As DNA, the CDR3 is TGTGCCAGCAGCTTGGGACTAGCGGACCAAGAGACCCAGTACTTC. This translates into CASSLGLADQETQYF. The chain couples TRBV7-3 to TRBJ2-5; 11 bases align to TRBD2. The CDR3 loop spans 15 amino acids. Germline V gives CDR1 SGHTA, CDR2 FQGTGA. The junction had 0 bases not matched to a gene; V was cut back by 3 bases and J by 0 bases. Filled out from reference TRBV7-3 and TRBJ2-5, the complete variable domain reads GAGVSQTPSNKVTEKGKYVELRCDPISGHTALYWYRQSLGQGPEFLIYFQGTGAADDSGLPNDRFFAVRPEGSVSTLKIQRTERGDSAVYLCASSLGLADQETQYFGPGTRLLVL.

The chain couples TRBV4-2 to TRBJ2-1; D is undetermined. The CDR3 is 16 amino acids. Per the germline V gene, CDR1 is LGHNA and CDR2 is YNFKEQ. V lost 0 bases and J 0 bases, leaving 9 bases between the germline ends. CDR3 in DNA: TGTGCCAGCAGCCAAGATTTGGCTAGCTCCTACAATGAGCAGTTCTTC. The encoded protein is CASSQDLASSYNEQFF.

The rearrangement uses TRBV28 and TRBJ2-7, with a tentative D call TRBD1 (6 bases). The germline CDR1 and CDR2 sequences are MDHEN and SYDVKM. Trimming left V 6 bases short and J 4 bases short, with 16 bases between. This CDR3 spans 14 amino acids. The DNA for the CDR3 is TGTGCCAGCAGGTCTCCGGGAACAGGGTACGAGCAGTACTTC. Translated: CASRSPGTGYEQYF.

This sequence joins TRBV7-2 and TRBJ2-4, with 8 bases fitting TRBD1. V trimming: 5 bases; J trimming: 7 bases; junction bases outside the gene matches: 4. This CDR3 region has 13 residues. Per germline, CDR1 SGHTA and CDR2 FQGNSA. The CDR3, as DNA: TGTGCCAGCAGCCGACAGGGGATTAACATTCAGTACTTC. The encoded protein is CASSRQGINIQYF.

The J gene is TRBJ1-1, the V gene TRBV5-1; a possible D gene is TRBD1 (6 bases). Germline CDR1 is SGHRS and CDR2 is YFSETQ. The CDR3 extends over 16 amino acids. V dropped 1 base and J dropped 3 bases, with 16 bases sitting between them. The CDR3 region has the DNA TGCGCCAGCAGCTTGTGGGCAGGGGAGGTTGACACTGAAGCTTTCTTT. Protein sequence: CASSLWAGEVDTEAFF.

The chain links TRBV13 to TRBJ2-2; the match to TRBD2 covers 13 bases. This CDR3 has 16 amino acids. Germline V gene data show CDR1 as PRHDT and CDR2 as FYEKMQ (reference sequence). V lost 5 bases and J lost 6; bases outside the gene matches: 6. The CDR3 bases are TGTGCCAGCAGCCACACTAGCGGGAGGGCCCCCGGGGAGCTGTTTTTT. It specifies CASSHTSGRAPGELFF.

The chain is built from TRBV19 and TRBJ2-6; TRBD1 agrees at 9 bases. The CDR3 has 17 amino acids. V was clipped by 6 bases and J by 0 bases; unmatched bases: 6. Germline-derived CDR1 and CDR2 are LNHDA and SQIVND (reference sequence). CDR3 DNA: TGTGCCAGTAGGCGGACAGGGGACTACTCTGGGGCCAACGTCCTGACTTTC. Amino acids: CASRRTGDYSGANVLTF.

This chain joins TRBV18 and TRBJ2-7; TRBD2 aligns across 9 bases. Germline trimming cut 3 bases from V and 2 bases from J; bases unmatched to any gene: 5. The CDR3 is 15 residues long. Germline loops: CDR1 KGHSH, CDR2 LQKENI. The CDR3 protein is CASSPPASGAYEQYF. The CDR3 DNA reads TGTGCCAGCTCACCCCCGGCTAGCGGGGCCTACGAGCAGTACTTC.

This sequence joins TRBV1 and TRBJ2-1; the DNA was not compared with TRBD2, the D call given in the table. TRBV1 is marked as a pseudogene. The CDR3 length is 19 residues. The CDR3 region is CTSSQDCSGRRRAYNEQFF. CDR3 bases: TGCACCAGCAGCCAAGATTGTAGCGGGAGGCGTCGGGCCTACAATGAGCAGTTCTTC.

This chain links TRBV9 with TRBJ1-1; tentative D call: TRBD1 (5 bases). CDR3 length: 14 amino acids. CDR1 and CDR2 (germline): SGDLS, YYNGEE. V was shortened by 0 bases and J by 5 bases, with 11 bases between the two germline ends. CDR3 DNA: TGTGCCAGCAGCGTAGACAGGTCCGGGACTGAAGCTTTCTTT. Translating it yields CASSVDRSGTEAFF.

CDR3 nucleotides: TGTGCCAGCAGTGATCCCAGGGATGGGAATCAGCCCCAGCATTTT. It translates to CASSDPRDGNQPQHF. The V call is TRBV6-1, the J call TRBJ1-5; weak D call: TRBD1 (5 bases). This CDR3 has 15 amino acids. The germline V and J ends were trimmed by 3 bases and 4 bases, with 13 bases remaining between them. Germline V lookup: CDR1 MNHNS, CDR2 SASEGT.

The rearrangement links TRBV27 to TRBJ1-6; D is possibly TRBD1 (6 bases). The CDR3 contains 15 residues. CDR1 and CDR2 (germline): MNHEY, SMNVEV (reference sequence). V gave up 5 bases and J gave up 7 bases, with 15 bases separating them. DNA for the CDR3: TGTGCCAGCAGTCCCCGACAGGTTTTGAATTCACCCCTCCACTTT. As protein: CASSPRQVLNSPLHF.

V usage is TRBV5-4 and J usage is TRBJ1-1, with a weak D call TRBD1 (6 bases). Germline CDR1 reads SGHNT; CDR2 reads YYREEE (reference sequence). V lost 2 bases, J lost 7 bases, and 12 bases lay in between. The CDR3 length is 13 residues. The CDR3 here is CASSFRGSLEAFF. The CDR3 DNA reads TGTGCCAGCAGCTTTAGGGGGTCCCTTGAAGCTTTCTTT.

This chain connects TRBV5-1 to TRBJ2-7; 8 bases match TRBD1. This CDR3 spans 15 amino acids. The germline V gene has CDR1 SGHRS and CDR2 YFSETQ. With 2 bases clipped from V and 0 bases from J, the junction kept 4 bases outside the gene matches. The DNA of the CDR3 is TGCGCCAGCAGCTTCCGGGACAGGAGCTCCTACGAGCAGTACTTC. It codes for CASSFRDRSSYEQYF.